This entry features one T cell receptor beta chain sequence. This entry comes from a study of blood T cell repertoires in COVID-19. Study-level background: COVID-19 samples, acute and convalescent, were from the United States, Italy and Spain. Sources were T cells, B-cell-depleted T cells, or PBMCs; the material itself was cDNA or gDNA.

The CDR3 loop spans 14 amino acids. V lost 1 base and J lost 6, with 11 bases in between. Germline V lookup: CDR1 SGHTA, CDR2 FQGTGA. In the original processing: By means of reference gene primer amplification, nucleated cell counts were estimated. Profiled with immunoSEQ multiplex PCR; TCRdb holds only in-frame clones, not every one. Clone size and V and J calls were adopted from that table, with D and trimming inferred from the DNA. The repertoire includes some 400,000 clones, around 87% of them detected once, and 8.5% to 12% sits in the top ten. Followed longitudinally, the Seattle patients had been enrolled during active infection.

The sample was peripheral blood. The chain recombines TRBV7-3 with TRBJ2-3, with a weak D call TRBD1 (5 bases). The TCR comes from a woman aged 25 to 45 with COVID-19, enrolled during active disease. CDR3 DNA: TGTGCCAGCAGCTTAAACATGGGGCGCGATACGCAGTATTTT. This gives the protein CASSLNMGRDTQYF.